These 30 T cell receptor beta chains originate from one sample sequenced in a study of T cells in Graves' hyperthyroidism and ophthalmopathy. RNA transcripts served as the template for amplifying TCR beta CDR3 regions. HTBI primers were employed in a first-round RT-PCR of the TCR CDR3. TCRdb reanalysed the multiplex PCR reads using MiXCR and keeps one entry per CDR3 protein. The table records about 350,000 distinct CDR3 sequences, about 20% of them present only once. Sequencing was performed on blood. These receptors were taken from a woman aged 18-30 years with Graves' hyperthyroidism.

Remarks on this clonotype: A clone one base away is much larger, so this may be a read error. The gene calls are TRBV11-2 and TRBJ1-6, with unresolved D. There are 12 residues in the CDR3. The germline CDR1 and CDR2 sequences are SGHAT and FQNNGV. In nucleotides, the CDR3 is TGTGCCAGCAGCTCTGATAATTCACCCATCCACTTT. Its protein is CASSSDNSPIHF.

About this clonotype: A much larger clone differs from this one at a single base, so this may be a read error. CDR3 sequence (DNA): TGTGCCATCTCACCACCGTTGTCAGGAGCTGGCTACACCTTC. Translating it yields CAISPPLSGAGYTF. V gene TRBV18 combines with J gene TRBJ1-2; unclear D gene. This CDR3 contains 14 residues. From germline, CDR1 is KGHSH and CDR2 LQKENI.

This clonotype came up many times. The CDR3, as DNA: TGTGCCAGCTCAGTGGGGACCGGGACCTCCTACGAGCAGTACTTC. It specifies CASSVGTGTSYEQYF. V usage is TRBV18 and J usage is TRBJ2-7; D may correspond to TRBD1 or TRBD2 (5 bases each). The length of the CDR3 is 15 residues. The germline gives CDR1 KGHSH, CDR2 LQKENI. With 5 bases removed from V and 0 bases from J, the gap between germline ends came to 14 bases.

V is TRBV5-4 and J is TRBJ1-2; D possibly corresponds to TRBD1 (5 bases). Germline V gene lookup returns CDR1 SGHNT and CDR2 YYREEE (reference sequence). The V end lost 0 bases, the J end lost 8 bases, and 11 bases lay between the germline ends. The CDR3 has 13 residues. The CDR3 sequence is CASSLAPGDGYTF. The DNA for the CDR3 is TGTGCCAGCAGCTTGGCCCCCGGGGACGGCTACACCTTC.

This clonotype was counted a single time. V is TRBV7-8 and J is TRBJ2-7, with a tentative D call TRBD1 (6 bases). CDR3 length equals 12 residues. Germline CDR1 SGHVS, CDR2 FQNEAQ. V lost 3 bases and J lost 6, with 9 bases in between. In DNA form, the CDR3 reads TGTGCCAGCAGCTTCGGACAGCTCGAGCAGTACTTC. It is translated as CASSFGQLEQYF.

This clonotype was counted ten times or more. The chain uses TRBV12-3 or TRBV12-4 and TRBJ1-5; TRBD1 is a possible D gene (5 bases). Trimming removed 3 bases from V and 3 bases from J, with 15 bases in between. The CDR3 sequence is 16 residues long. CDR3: CASSLGGRGINQPQHF. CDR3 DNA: TGTGCCAGCAGTTTGGGGGGGAGAGGAATCAATCAGCCCCAGCATTTT.

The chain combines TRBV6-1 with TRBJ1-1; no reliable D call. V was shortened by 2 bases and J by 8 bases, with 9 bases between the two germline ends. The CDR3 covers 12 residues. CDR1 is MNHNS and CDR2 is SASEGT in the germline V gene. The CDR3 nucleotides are TGTGCCAGCAGTGAACCCCCTTCCGAAGCTTTCTTT. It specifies CASSEPPSEAFF.

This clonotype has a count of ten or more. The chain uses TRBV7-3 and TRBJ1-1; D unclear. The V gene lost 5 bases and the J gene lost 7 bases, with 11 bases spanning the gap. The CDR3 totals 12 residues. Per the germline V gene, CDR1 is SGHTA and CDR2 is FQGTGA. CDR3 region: CASSNPGGEAFF. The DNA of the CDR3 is TGTGCCAGCAGCAACCCGGGAGGTGAAGCTTTCTTT.

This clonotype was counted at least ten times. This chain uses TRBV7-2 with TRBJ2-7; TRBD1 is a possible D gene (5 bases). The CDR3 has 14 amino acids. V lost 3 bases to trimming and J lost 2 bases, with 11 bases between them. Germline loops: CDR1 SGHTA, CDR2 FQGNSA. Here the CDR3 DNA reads TGTGCCAGCAGCTTGTTGACAGTAACCTACGAGCAGTACTTC. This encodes CASSLLTVTYEQYF.

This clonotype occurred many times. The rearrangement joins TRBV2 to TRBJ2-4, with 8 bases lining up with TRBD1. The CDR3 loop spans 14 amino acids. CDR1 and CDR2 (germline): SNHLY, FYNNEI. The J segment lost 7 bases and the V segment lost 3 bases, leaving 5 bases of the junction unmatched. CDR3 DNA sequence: TGTGCCAGCAGTGATGGACAGGGATCGAACATTCAGTACTTC. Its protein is CASSDGQGSNIQYF. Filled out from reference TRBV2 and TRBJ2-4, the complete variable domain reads EPEVTQTPSHQVTQMGQEVILRCVPISNHLYFYWYRQILGQKVEFLVSFYNNEISEKSEIFDDQFSVERPDGSNFTLKIRSTKLEDSAMYFCASSDGQGSNIQYFGAGTRLSVL.

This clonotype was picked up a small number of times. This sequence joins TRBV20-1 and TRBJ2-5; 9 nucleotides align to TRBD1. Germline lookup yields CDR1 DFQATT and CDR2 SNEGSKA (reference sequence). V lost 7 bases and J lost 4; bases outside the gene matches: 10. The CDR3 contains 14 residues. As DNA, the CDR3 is TGCAGTGGTACCGACAGGGGGGTCGCAGAGACCCAGTACTTC. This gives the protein CSGTDRGVAETQYF.

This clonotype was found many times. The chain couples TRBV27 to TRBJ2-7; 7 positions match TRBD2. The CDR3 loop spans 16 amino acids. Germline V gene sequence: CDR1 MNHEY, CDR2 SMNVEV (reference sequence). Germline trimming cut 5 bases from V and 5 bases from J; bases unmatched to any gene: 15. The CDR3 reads CASSPSRGEGLNEQYF. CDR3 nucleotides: TGTGCCAGCAGTCCATCCAGAGGGGAGGGTTTGAACGAGCAGTACTTC.

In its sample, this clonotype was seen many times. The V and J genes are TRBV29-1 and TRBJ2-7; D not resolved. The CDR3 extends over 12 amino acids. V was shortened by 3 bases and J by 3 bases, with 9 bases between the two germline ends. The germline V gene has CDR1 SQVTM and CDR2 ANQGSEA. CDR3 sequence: CSVELGSYEQYF. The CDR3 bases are TGCAGCGTTGAGCTGGGAAGCTACGAGCAGTACTTC.

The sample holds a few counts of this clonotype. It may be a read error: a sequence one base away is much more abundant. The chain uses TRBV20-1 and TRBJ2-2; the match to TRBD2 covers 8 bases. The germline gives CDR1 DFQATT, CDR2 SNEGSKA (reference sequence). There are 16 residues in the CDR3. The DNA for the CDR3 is TGCAGTGCTAGCGCCGGGACTAGGGTGAACACCGGGGAGCTGTGTTTT. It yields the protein CSASAGTRVNTGELCF.

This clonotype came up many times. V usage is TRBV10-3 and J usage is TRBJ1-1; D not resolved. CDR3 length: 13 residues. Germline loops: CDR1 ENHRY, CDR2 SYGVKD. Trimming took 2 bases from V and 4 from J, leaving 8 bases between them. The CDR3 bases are TGTGCCATCAGTGAGGGGATAGGCACTGAAGCTTTCTTT. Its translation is CAISEGIGTEAFF.

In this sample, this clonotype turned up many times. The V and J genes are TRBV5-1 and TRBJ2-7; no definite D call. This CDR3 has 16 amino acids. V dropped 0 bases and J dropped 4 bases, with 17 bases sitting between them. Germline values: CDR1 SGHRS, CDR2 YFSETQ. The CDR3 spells CASSLGRIAGLYEQYF. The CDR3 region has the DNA TGCGCCAGCAGCTTGGGAAGAATAGCTGGGTTATACGAGCAGTACTTC.

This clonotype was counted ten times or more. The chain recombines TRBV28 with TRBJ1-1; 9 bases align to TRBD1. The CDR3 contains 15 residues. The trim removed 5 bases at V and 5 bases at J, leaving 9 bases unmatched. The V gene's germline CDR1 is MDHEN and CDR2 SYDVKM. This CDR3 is CASSPTDRGGTEAFF. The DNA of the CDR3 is TGTGCCAGCAGTCCGACGGACAGGGGTGGGACTGAAGCTTTCTTT.

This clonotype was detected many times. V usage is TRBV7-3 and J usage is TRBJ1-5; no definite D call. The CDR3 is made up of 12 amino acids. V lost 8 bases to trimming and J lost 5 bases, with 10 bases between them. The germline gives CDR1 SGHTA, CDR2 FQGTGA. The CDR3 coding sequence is TGTGCCAGCGACCCGTCCTATCAGCCCCAGCATTTT. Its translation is CASDPSYQPQHF.

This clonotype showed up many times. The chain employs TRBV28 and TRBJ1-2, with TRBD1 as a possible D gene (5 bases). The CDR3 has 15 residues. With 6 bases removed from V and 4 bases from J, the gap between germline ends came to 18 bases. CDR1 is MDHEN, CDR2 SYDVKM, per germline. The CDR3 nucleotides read TGTGCCAGCAGCGAGCCAGGGATGGGGATCTATGGCTACACCTTC. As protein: CASSEPGMGIYGYTF.

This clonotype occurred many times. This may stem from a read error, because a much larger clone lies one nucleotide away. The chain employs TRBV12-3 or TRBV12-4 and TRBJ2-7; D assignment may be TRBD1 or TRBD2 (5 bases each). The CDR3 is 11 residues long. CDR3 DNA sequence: TGTGCCAGCGGGGGAGCTTACGAGCAGCACTTC. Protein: CASGGAYEQHF.

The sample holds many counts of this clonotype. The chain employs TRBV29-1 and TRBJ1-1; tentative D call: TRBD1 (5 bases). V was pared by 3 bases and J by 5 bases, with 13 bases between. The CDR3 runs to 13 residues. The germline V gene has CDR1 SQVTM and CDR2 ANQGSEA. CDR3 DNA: TGCAGCGTTGACCGGGGGTGGGGGACTGAAGCTTTCTTT. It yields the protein CSVDRGWGTEAFF.

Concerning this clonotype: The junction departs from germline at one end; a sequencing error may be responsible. CDR3 DNA: TGTGCCAGCAGTGCGAACGTCTCCCCTAACCAGCCCCAGCAATTT. Translated: CASSANVSPNQPQQF. V is TRBV6-1 and J is TRBJ1-5; no firm D call. The CDR3 contains 15 residues. From germline, CDR1 is MNHNS and CDR2 SASEGT.

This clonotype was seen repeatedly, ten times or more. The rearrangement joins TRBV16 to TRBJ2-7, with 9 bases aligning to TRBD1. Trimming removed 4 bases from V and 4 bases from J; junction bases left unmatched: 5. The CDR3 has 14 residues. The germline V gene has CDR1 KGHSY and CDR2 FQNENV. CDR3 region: CASSRRDRVYEQYF. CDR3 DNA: TGTGCCAGCAGCCGCCGGGACAGGGTGTACGAGCAGTACTTC. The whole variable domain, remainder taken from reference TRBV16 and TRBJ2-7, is GEEVAQTPKHLVRGEGQKAKLYCAPIKGHSYVFWYQQVLKNEFKFLISFQNENVFDETGMPKERFSAKCLPNSPCSLEIQATKLEDSAVYFCASSRRDRVYEQYFGPGTRLTVT.

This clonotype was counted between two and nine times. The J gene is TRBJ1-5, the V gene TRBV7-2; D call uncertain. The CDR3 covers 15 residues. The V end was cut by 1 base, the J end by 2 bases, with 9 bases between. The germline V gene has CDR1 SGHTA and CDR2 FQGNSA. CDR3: CASSLGGVGNQPQHF. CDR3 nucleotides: TGTGCCAGCAGCTTAGGGGGTGTAGGCAATCAGCCCCAGCATTTT.

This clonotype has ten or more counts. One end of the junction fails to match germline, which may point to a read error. The CDR3 protein is CASRGQGNLPLHF. In DNA, the CDR3 is TGTGCCAGCAGGGGACAGGGAAATTTACCCCTCCACTTT. The V gene is TRBV7-8, the J gene TRBJ1-6; 9 nucleotides line up with TRBD1. The CDR3 has 13 residues. Germline CDR1 and CDR2: SGHVS and FQNEAQ.

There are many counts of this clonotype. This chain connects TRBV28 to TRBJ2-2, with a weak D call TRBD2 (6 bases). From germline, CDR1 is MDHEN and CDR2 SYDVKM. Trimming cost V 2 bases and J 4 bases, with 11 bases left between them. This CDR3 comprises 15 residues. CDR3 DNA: TGTGCCAGCAGTTTAAGGCAGGGACTCACCGGGGAGCTGTTTTTT. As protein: CASSLRQGLTGELFF.

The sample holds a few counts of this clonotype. The DNA of the CDR3 is TGTGCCAGCAGTTTAAAGGGCGGGACAACCTATGGCTACACCTTC. Protein product: CASSLKGGTTYGYTF. The rearrangement joins TRBV12-3 or TRBV12-4 to TRBJ1-2; D may be TRBD1 (6 bases). This CDR3 contains 15 residues. The V gene lost 2 bases and the J gene lost 4 bases, with 14 bases spanning the gap.

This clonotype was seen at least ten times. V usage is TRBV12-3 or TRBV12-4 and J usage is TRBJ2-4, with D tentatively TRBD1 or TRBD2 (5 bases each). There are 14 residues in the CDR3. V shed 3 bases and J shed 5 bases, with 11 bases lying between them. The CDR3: CASSFGGEENIQYF. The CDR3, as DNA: TGTGCCAGCAGTTTTGGGGGTGAAGAAAACATTCAGTACTTC.

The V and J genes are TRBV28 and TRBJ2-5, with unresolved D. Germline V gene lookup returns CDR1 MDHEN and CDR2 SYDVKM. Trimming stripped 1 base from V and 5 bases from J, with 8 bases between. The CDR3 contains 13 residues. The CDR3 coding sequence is TGTGCCAGCAGTTTATTTATGACGGAGACCCAGTACTTC. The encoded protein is CASSLFMTETQYF.

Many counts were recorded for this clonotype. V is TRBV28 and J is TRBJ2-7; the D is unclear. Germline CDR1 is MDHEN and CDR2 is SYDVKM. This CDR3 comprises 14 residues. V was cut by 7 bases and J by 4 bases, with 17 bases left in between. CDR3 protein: CASNRVLHGYEQYF. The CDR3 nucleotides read TGTGCCAGCAATAGGGTCCTGCACGGGTACGAGCAGTACTTC.